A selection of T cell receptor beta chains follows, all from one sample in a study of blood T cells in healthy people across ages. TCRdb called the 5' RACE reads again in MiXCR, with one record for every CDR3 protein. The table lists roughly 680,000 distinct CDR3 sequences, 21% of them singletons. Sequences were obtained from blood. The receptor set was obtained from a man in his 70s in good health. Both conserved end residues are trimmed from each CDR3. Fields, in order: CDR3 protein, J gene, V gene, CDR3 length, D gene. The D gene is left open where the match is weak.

cdr3_aa: ASSQGMGVDEQY; j_call: TRBJ2-7; v_call: TRBV3-1; cdr3_length: 12; d_call: -
cdr3_aa: ASSSVGATNNEQF; j_call: TRBJ2-1; v_call: TRBV7-3; cdr3_length: 13; d_call: -
cdr3_aa: ASRPTGPNTEAF; j_call: TRBJ1-1; v_call: TRBV28; cdr3_length: 12; d_call: TRBD1
cdr3_aa: ASSQEQGAAGYT; j_call: TRBJ1-2; v_call: TRBV4-1; cdr3_length: 12; d_call: TRBD1
cdr3_aa: ASSIGTAGLETQY; j_call: TRBJ2-5; v_call: TRBV5-1; cdr3_length: 13; d_call: TRBD1
cdr3_aa: ASSTNPKTGRETQY; j_call: TRBJ2-5; v_call: TRBV7-9; cdr3_length: 14; d_call: TRBD1
cdr3_aa: ASSSSARQANEKLF; j_call: TRBJ1-4; v_call: TRBV28; cdr3_length: 14; d_call: -
cdr3_aa: ASSWTSSLETQY; j_call: TRBJ2-5; v_call: TRBV5-5; cdr3_length: 12; d_call: TRBD2
cdr3_aa: ASSQDRDGGYEQY; j_call: TRBJ2-7; v_call: TRBV4-2; cdr3_length: 13; d_call: -
cdr3_aa: ASSQERAAGPSTDTQY; j_call: TRBJ2-3; v_call: TRBV4-3; cdr3_length: 16; d_call: -
cdr3_aa: ASRPNGDNEQF; j_call: -; v_call: TRBV6-5; cdr3_length: 11; d_call: -
cdr3_aa: ATSRTSGPYNEQF; j_call: TRBJ2-1; v_call: TRBV27; cdr3_length: 13; d_call: TRBD2
cdr3_aa: ASSERQGGYNEQF; j_call: TRBJ2-1; v_call: TRBV18; cdr3_length: 13; d_call: TRBD1
cdr3_aa: ASSQDGGGSGTGELF; j_call: TRBJ2-2; v_call: TRBV4-3; cdr3_length: 15; d_call: TRBD2
cdr3_aa: ASTTLDREETQY; j_call: TRBJ2-5; v_call: TRBV12-3/TRBV12-4; cdr3_length: 12; d_call: TRBD1
cdr3_aa: ASSPTGTGAKNIQY; j_call: TRBJ2-4; v_call: TRBV9; cdr3_length: 14; d_call: TRBD1
cdr3_aa: ASSLVQGANGYT; j_call: TRBJ1-2; v_call: TRBV5-6; cdr3_length: 12; d_call: TRBD1
cdr3_aa: ASSPGVAFYEQY; j_call: TRBJ2-7; v_call: TRBV18; cdr3_length: 12; d_call: -
cdr3_aa: ASSQVEASSPLH; j_call: TRBJ1-6; v_call: TRBV3-1; cdr3_length: 12; d_call: -
cdr3_aa: ATSYSGPGDQPQH; j_call: TRBJ1-5; v_call: TRBV15; cdr3_length: 13; d_call: -
cdr3_aa: ASSTGPPSVRGEQF; j_call: TRBJ2-1; v_call: TRBV12-3/TRBV12-4; cdr3_length: 14; d_call: -
cdr3_aa: TSSQGVTLSSNIQY; j_call: TRBJ2-4; v_call: TRBV3-1; cdr3_length: 14; d_call: -
cdr3_aa: ASSQDGTGQETQY; j_call: TRBJ2-5; v_call: TRBV4-1; cdr3_length: 13; d_call: TRBD1
cdr3_aa: ASSYLDGYSNQPQH; j_call: TRBJ1-5; v_call: TRBV6-5; cdr3_length: 14; d_call: -
cdr3_aa: SASGLGTGLMNTEAF; j_call: TRBJ1-1; v_call: TRBV20-1; cdr3_length: 15; d_call: TRBD1
cdr3_aa: SARGAGNQPQH; j_call: TRBJ1-5; v_call: TRBV20-1; cdr3_length: 11; d_call: -
cdr3_aa: ASSEVSGANVLT; j_call: TRBJ2-6; v_call: TRBV2; cdr3_length: 12; d_call: -
cdr3_aa: SASSLGSETQY; j_call: TRBJ2-5; v_call: TRBV20-1; cdr3_length: 11; d_call: -
cdr3_aa: ASSQEGSSVAKNIQY; j_call: TRBJ2-4; v_call: TRBV4-1; cdr3_length: 15; d_call: -
cdr3_aa: ASSLYRATGNEQF; j_call: TRBJ2-1; v_call: TRBV7-3; cdr3_length: 13; d_call: -
cdr3_aa: ASARMRSNNEQF; j_call: TRBJ2-1; v_call: TRBV7-2; cdr3_length: 12; d_call: -
cdr3_aa: SARGAGGQAKNIQY; j_call: TRBJ2-4; v_call: TRBV20-1; cdr3_length: 14; d_call: TRBD1
cdr3_aa: ASSPPYGAGASYEQY; j_call: TRBJ2-7; v_call: TRBV18; cdr3_length: 15; d_call: TRBD2
cdr3_aa: ASSYNRAGRLHTDTQY; j_call: TRBJ2-3; v_call: TRBV6-2/TRBV6-3; cdr3_length: 16; d_call: -
cdr3_aa: ASSYSVTGAEQY; j_call: -; v_call: TRBV6-6; cdr3_length: 12; d_call: -
cdr3_aa: AIRGDTIYEQY; j_call: TRBJ2-7; v_call: TRBV10-3; cdr3_length: 11; d_call: -
cdr3_aa: ASSDRTGLTGEQY; j_call: TRBJ2-7; v_call: TRBV6-1; cdr3_length: 13; d_call: TRBD1
cdr3_aa: ATQDSSGGPYEQY; j_call: TRBJ2-7; v_call: TRBV7-9; cdr3_length: 13; d_call: TRBD2
cdr3_aa: SARARGYNEQY; j_call: TRBJ2-7; v_call: TRBV20-1; cdr3_length: 11; d_call: TRBD1
cdr3_aa: ASSFGGQAGTGELF; j_call: TRBJ2-2; v_call: TRBV28; cdr3_length: 14; d_call: TRBD1
cdr3_aa: ASSLAGDVIPGELF; j_call: TRBJ2-2; v_call: TRBV7-9; cdr3_length: 14; d_call: -